Below, one T cell receptor (beta chain) is given with its context. Per germline, CDR1 MDHEN and CDR2 SYDVKM. Between the trimmed V and J ends, which lost 7 bases and 4 bases, there was a span of 11 bases. The CDR3 totals 13 residues. TCRdb keeps only in-frame clones here, not all; method: immunoSEQ multiplex PCR. The sample records 250,000 to 350,000 clones, 88% being singletons. The sample comes from a study of blood T cell repertoires in COVID-19. The chain combines TRBV28 with TRBJ2-1; no clear D gene. The source of this sequence is a woman aged 55-69 years in a cohort exposed to, infected with or recovered from COVID-19 (not recorded which). The sequenced sample was PBMCs or T cells enriched from blood (not recorded which). CDR3 loop: CASTLGAYNEQFF. CDR3 coding DNA: TGTGCCAGCACCTTAGGAGCATACAATGAGCAGTTCTTC. The complete variable domain, with remaining parts taken from reference TRBV28 and TRBJ2-1, reads DVKVTQSSRYLVKRTGEKVFLECVQDMDHENMFWYRQDPGLGLRLIYFSYDVKMKEKGDIPEGYSVSREKKERFSLILESASTNQTSMYLCASTLGAYNEQFFGPGTRLTVL.